These 7 T cell receptor beta chains share one sample of origin, sequenced in a study of blood T cell repertoires in COVID-19. The method was immunoSEQ multiplex PCR; TCRdb's version includes in-frame clones alone and lacks a portion of them. The table has 180,000 or so clones, approximately 85% seen once. The sequenced sample consisted of peripheral blood. These receptors came from a man in his forties who had recovered from COVID-19.

The chain uses TRBV7-2 and TRBJ2-1; TRBD2 might be the D (6 bases). CDR3 length: 14 residues. Trimming took 3 bases from V and 7 from J, leaving 13 bases between them. CDR1 is SGHTA, CDR2 FQGNSA, per germline. CDR3 in amino acids: CASSFRGRGNEQFF. CDR3 nucleotide sequence: TGTGCCAGCAGCTTCCGGGGCCGGGGGAATGAGCAGTTCTTC.

The J gene is TRBJ2-7, the V gene TRBV7-3; weak D call: TRBD1 (6 bases). This CDR3 spans 14 amino acids. The germline gives CDR1 SGHTA, CDR2 FQGTGA. V was pared by 5 bases and J by 5 bases, with 16 bases between. The CDR3 DNA follows: TGTGCCAGCAGCAATCCCGACAGGTTCCACGAGCAGTACTTC. Protein sequence: CASSNPDRFHEQYF.

This CDR3 is CAVGQGRDQPQHF. The CDR3 DNA follows: TGTGCCGTGGGACAGGGACGTGATCAGCCCCAGCATTTT. This chain joins TRBV3-1 (or the pseudogene TRBV3-2) and TRBJ1-5, with 9 bases lining up with TRBD1. The length of the CDR3 is 13 residues. V was pared by 11 bases and J by 5 bases, with 7 bases of the junction left unmatched. Germline V lookup: CDR1 LGHDT, CDR2 YNNKEL (reference sequence).

This chain links TRBV12-3 or TRBV12-4 with TRBJ2-1; D is ambiguous. The ends were cut back, 3 bases at V and 5 bases at J, with 5 bases in the middle. The CDR3 runs to 12 residues. The CDR3 loop reads CASSFPNNEQFF. The CDR3 nucleotides read TGTGCCAGCAGTTTTCCCAACAATGAGCAGTTCTTC.

The V gene is TRBV7-2, the J gene TRBJ2-3; 7 bases are a match to TRBD1. V shed 5 bases and J 4 bases; nucleotides not matched to a gene: 9. Germline values: CDR1 SGHTA, CDR2 FQGNSA. The CDR3 consists of 15 residues. This CDR3 is CASSRPGTASDTQYF. The CDR3 bases are TGTGCCAGCAGCAGACCCGGGACAGCCTCAGATACGCAGTATTTT.

The chain carries TRBV28 and TRBJ2-1, with 10 bases lining up with TRBD1. The junction had 8 bases not matched to a gene; V was cut back by 5 bases and J by 7 bases. Germline V lookup: CDR1 MDHEN, CDR2 SYDVKM. The CDR3 loop spans 15 amino acids. The CDR3 bases are TGTGCCAGCAGTCCCCCGACAGGGGGCCGGAATGAGCAGTTCTTC. The encoded protein is CASSPPTGGRNEQFF.

J is TRBJ2-7 and V is TRBV19, with D maybe TRBD2 (5 bases). CDR1 is LNHDA, CDR2 SQIVND, per germline (reference sequence). This CDR3 region has 14 residues. Trimming cost V 5 bases and J 7 bases, with 18 bases left between them. The chain's CDR3 is CASSPTSRGREQYF. CDR3 bases: TGTGCCAGTAGTCCTACAAGTCGGGGTAGGGAGCAGTACTTC.